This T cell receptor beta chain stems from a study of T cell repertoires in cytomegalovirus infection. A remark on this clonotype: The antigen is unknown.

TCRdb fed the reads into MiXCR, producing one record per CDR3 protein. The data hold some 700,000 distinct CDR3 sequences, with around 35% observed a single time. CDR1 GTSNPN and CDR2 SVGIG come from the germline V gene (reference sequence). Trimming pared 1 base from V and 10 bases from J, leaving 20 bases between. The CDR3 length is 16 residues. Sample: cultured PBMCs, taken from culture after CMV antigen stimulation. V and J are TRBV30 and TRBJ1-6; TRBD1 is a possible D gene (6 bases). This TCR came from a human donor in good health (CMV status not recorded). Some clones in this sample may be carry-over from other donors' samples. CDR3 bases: TGTGCCTGGAGTGCGACAGGTCCTAGGTCCGGATCACCCCTCCACTTT. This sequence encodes CAWSATGPRSGSPLHF.